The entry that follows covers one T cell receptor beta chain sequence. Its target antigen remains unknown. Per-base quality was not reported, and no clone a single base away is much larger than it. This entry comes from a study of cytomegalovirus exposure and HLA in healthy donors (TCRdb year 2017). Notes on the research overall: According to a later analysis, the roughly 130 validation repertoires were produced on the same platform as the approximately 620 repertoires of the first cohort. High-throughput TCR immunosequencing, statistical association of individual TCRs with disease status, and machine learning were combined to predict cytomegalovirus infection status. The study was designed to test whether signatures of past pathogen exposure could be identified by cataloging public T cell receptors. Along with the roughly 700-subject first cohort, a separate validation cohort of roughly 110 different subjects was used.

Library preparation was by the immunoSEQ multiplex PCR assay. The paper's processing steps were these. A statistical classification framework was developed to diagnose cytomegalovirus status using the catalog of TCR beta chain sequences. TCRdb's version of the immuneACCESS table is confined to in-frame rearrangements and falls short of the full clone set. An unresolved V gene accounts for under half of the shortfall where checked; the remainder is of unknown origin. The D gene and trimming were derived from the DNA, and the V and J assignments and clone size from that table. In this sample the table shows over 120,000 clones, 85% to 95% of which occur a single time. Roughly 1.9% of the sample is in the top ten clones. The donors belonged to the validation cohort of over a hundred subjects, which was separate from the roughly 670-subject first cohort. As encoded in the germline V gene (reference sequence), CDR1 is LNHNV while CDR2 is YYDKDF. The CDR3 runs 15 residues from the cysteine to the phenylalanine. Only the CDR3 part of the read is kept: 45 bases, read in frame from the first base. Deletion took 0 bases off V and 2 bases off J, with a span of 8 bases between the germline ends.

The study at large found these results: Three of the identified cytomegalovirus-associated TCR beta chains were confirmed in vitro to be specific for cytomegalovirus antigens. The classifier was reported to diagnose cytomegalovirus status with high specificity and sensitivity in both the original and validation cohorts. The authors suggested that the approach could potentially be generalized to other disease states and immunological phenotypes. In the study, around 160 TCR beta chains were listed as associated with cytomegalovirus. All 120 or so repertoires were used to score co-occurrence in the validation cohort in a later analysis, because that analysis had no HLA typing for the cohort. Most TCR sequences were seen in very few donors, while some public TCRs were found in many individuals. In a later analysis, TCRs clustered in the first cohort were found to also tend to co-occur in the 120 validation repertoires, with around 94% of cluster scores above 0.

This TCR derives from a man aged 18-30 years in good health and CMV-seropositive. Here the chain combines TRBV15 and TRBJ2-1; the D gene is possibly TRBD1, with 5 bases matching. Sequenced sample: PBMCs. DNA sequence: TGTGCCACCAGCAGAGATGGCAGGGCCTACAATGAGCAGTTCTTC. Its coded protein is CATSRDGRAYNEQFF.